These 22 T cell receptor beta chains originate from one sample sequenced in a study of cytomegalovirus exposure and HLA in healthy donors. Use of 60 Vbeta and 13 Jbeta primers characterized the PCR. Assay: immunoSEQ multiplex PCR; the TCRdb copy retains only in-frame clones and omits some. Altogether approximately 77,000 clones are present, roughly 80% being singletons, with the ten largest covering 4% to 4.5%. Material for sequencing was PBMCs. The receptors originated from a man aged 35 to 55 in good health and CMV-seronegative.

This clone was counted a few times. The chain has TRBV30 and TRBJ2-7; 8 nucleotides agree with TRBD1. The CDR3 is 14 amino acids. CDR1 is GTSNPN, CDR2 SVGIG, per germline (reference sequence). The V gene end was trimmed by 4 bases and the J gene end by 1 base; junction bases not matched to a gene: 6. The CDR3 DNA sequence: TGTGCCTGGACGCAAGACAGGGGTTCCTACGAGCAGTACTTC. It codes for CAWTQDRGSYEQYF.

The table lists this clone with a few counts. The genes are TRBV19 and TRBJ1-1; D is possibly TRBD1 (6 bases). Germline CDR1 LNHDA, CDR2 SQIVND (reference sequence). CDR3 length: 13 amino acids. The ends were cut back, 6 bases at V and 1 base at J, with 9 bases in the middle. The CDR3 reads CASSDRPNTEAFF. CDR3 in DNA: TGTGCCAGTAGCGACAGGCCGAACACTGAAGCTTTCTTT.

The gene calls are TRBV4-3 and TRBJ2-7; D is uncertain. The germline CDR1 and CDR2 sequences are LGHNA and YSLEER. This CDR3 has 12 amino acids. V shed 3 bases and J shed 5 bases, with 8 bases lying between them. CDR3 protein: CASSHIVDEQYF. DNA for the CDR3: TGCGCCAGCAGCCATATTGTCGACGAGCAGTACTTC.

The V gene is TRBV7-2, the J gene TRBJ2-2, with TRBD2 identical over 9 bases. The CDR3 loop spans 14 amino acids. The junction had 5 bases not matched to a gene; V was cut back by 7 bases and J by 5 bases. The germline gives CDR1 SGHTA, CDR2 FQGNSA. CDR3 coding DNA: TGTGCCAGCATGACTAGCGGAGGTACCGGGGAGCTGTTTTTT. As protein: CASMTSGGTGELFF.

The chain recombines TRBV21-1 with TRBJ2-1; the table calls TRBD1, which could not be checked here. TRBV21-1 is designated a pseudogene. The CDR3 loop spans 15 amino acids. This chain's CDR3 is CASSNPGQPYNEQFF. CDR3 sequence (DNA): TGTGCCAGCAGCAATCCGGGACAGCCCTACAATGAGCAGTTCTTC.

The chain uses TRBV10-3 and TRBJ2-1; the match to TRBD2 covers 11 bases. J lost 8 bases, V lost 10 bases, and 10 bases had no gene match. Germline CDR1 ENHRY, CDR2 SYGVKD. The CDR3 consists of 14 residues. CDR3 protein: CATQLTSGKDEQFF. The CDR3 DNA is TGTGCCACCCAATTGACTAGCGGGAAAGATGAGCAGTTCTTC.

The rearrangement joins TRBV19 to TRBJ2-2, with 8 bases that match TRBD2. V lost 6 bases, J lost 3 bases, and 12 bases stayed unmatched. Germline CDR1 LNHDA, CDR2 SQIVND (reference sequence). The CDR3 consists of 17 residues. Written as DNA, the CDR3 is TGTGCCAGTAGGGGCCCTGGGCTAGCGGGCGACACCGGGGAGCTGTTTTTT. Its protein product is CASRGPGLAGDTGELFF.

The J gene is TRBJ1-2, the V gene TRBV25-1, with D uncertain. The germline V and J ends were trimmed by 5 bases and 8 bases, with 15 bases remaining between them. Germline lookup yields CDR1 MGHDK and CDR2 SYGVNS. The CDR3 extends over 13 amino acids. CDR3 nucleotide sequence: TGTGCCAGCAGTCAGACCGGGAAGGAAGGCTACACCTTC. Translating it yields CASSQTGKEGYTF.

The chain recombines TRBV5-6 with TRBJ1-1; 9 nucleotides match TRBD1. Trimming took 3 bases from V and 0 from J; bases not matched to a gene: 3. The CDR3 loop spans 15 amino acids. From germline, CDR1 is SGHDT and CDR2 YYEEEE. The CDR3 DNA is TGTGCCAGCAGCTCCGGGACAGGGATGAACACTGAAGCTTTCTTT. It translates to CASSSGTGMNTEAFF.

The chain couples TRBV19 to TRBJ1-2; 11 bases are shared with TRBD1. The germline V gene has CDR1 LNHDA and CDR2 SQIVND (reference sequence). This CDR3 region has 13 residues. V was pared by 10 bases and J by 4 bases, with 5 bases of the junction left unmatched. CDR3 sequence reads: CATRDRGIYGYTF. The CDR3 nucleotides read TGTGCCACCCGGGACAGGGGGATCTATGGCTACACCTTC.

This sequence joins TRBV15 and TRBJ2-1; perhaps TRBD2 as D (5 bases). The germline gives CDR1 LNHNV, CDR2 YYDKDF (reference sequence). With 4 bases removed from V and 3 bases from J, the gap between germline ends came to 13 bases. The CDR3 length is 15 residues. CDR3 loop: CATSKNNRGYNEQFF. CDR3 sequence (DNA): TGTGCCACCAGCAAAAATAACCGGGGCTACAATGAGCAGTTCTTC. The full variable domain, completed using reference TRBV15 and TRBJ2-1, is DAMVIQNPRYQVTQFGKPVTLSCSQTLNHNVMYWYQQKSSQAPKLLFHYYDKDFNNEADTPDNFQSRRPNTSFCFLDIRSPGLGDTAMYLCATSKNNRGYNEQFFGPGTRLTVL.

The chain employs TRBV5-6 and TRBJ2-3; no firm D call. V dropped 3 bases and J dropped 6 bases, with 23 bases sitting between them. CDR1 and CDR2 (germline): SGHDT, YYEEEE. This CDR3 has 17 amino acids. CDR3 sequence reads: CASSSPWQPMIQDTQYF. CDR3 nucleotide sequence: TGTGCCAGCAGCTCCCCGTGGCAGCCCATGATACAGGATACGCAGTATTTT.

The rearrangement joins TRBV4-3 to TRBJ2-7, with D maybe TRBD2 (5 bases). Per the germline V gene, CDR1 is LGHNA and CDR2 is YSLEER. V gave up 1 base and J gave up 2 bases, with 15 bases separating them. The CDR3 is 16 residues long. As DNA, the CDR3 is TGCGCCAGCAGCCAAGTGGGCGGAGGCCCCCCCTACGAGCAGTACTTC. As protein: CASSQVGGGPPYEQYF.

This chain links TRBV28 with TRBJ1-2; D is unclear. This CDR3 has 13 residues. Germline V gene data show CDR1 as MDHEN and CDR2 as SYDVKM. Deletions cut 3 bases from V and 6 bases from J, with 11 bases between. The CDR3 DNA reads TGTGCCAGCAGTTTCCCGGGGAACAATGGCTACACCTTC. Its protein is CASSFPGNNGYTF.

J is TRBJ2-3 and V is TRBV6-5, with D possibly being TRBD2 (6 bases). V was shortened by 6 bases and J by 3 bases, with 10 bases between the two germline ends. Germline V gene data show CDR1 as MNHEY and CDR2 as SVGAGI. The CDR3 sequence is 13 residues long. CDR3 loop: CASRQGGTDTQYF. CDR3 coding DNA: TGTGCCAGCAGGCAGGGAGGTACAGATACGCAGTATTTT.

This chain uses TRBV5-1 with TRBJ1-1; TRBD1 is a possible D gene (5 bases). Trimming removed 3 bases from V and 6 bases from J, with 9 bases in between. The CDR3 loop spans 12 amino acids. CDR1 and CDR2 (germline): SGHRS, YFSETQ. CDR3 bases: TGCGCCAGCAGCTCAACAGGAGCTGAAGCTTTCTTT. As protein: CASSSTGAEAFF.

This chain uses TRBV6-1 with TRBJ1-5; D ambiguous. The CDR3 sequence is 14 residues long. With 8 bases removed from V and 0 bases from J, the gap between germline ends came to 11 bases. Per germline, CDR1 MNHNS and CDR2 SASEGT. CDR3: CASSAGNSNQPQHF. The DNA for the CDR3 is TGTGCCAGCTCGGCCGGGAATAGCAATCAGCCCCAGCATTTT.

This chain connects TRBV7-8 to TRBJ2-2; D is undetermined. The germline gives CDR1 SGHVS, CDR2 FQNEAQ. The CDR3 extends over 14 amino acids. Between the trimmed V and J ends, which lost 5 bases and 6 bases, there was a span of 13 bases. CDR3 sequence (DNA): TGTGCCAGCAGCGTCCCTAACCCGGCCGGGGAGCTGTTTTTT. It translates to CASSVPNPAGELFF. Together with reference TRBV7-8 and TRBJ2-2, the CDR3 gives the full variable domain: GAGVSQSPRYKVAKRGQDVALRCDPISGHVSLFWYQQALGQGPEFLTYFQNEAQLDKSGLPSDRFFAERPEGSVSTLKIQRTQQEDSAVYLCASSVPNPAGELFFGEGSRLTVL.

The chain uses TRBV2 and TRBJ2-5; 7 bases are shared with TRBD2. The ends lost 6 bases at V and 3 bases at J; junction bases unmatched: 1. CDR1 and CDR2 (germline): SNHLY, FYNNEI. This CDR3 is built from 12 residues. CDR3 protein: CASRGGEETQYF. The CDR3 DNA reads TGTGCCAGCAGGGGAGGGGAAGAGACCCAGTACTTC.

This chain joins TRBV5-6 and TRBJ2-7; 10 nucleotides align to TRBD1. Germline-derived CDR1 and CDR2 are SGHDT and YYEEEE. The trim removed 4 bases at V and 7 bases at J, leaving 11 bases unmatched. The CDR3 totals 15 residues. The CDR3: CASSLLTGGAGEQYF. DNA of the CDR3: TGTGCCAGCAGCCTCCTGACAGGGGGCGCGGGGGAGCAGTACTTC.

CDR3 sequence reads: CANIAGGVYQETQYF. The CDR3 nucleotides read TGTGCCAACATAGCGGGAGGGGTGTACCAAGAGACCCAGTACTTC. The chain is built from TRBV27 and TRBJ2-5, with 11 bases identical to TRBD2. After removal of 10 bases from V and 0 bases from J, the junction contained 7 bases not matched to a gene. This CDR3 is built from 15 residues. Germline CDR1 reads MNHEY; CDR2 reads SMNVEV (reference sequence).

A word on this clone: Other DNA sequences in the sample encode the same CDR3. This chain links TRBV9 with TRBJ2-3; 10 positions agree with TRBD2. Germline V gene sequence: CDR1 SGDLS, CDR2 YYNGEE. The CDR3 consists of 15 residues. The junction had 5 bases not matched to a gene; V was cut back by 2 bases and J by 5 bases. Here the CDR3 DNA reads TGTGCCAGCAGCGTGAGCGGGAGGGAAGGAGATACGCAGTATTTT. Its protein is CASSVSGREGDTQYF. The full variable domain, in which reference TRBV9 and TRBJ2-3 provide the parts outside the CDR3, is DSGVTQTPKHLITATGQRVTLRCSPRSGDLSVYWYQQSLDQGLQFLIQYYNGEERAKGNILERFSAQQFPDLHSELNLSSLELGDSALYFCASSVSGREGDTQYFGPGTRLTVL.